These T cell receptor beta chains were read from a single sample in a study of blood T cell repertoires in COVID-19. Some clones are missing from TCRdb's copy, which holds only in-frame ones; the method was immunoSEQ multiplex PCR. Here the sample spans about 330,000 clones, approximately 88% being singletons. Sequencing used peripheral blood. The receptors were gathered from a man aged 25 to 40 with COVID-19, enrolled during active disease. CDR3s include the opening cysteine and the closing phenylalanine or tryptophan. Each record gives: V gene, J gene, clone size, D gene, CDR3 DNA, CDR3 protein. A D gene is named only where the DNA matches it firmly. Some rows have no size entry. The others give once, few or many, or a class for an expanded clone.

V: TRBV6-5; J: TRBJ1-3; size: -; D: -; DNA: TGTGCCAGCAGTTACTTCCCTACTCCCTCTGGAAACACCATATATTTT; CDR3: CASSYFPTPSGNTIYF
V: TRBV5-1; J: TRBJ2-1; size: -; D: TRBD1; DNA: TGCGCCAGCAGCTTTGGGGGACAGGGGTACAATGAGCAGTTCTTC; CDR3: CASSFGGQGYNEQFF
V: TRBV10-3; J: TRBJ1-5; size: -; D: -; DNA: TGTGCCATCAGTGAGTCTCGGGGTCCAAGCAATCAGCCCCAGCATTTT; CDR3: CAISESRGPSNQPQHF
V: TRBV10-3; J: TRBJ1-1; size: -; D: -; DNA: TGTGCCATCAGTGAAGGGGAAGGCACTGAAGCTTTCTTT; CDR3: CAISEGEGTEAFF
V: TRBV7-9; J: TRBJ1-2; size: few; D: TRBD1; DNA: TGTGCCAGCAGCTTAGGTCAGGGGGTGATCTATGGCTACACCTTC; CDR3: CASSLGQGVIYGYTF
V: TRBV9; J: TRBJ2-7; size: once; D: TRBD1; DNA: TGTGCCAGCAGCGTAGATCCCGGGACAGGGGGAACTTACGAGCAGTACTTC; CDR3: CASSVDPGTGGTYEQYF
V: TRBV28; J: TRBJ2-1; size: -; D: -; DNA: TGTGCCAGCAGACTGACACTCTCACCCTACAATGAGCAGTTCTTC; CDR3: CASRLTLSPYNEQFF
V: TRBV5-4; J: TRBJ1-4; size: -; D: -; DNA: TGTGCCAGCAGCTTGGCCCCGGAGGAAAAACTGTTTTTT; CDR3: CASSLAPEEKLFF
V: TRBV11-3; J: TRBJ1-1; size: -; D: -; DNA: TGTGCCAGCAGCTTAGATGGGCGGGGAGGGCACACTGAAGCTTTCTTT; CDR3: CASSLDGRGGHTEAFF
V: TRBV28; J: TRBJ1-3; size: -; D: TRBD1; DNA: TGTGCCAGTCTCGGACAGGGGGCCCTCTGGCCCATATATTTT; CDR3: CASLGQGALWPIYF
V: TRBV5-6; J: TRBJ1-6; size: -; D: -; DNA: TGTGCCAGCAGCTCGCAGGGTTTTGAGGCTTCACCCCTCCACTTT; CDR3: CASSSQGFEASPLHF
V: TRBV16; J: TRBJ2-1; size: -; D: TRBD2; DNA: TGTGCCAGCAGCCCTCCGGGGACCGGGACTATCCAGTTCTTC; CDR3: CASSPPGTGTIQFF
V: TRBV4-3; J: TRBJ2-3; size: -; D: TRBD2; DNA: TGCGCCAGCAGCCAAGATTCAAGCGGGGGCTCAGATACGCAGTATTTT; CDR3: CASSQDSSGGSDTQYF
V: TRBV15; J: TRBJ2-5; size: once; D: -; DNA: TGTGCCACCAGCATGAGCCGAGGGTTGGAGACCCAGTACTTC; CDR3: CATSMSRGLETQYF
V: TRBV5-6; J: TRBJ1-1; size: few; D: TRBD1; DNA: TGTGCCAGCAGCCCGGGAAGGGGGCGCGGGACTGAAGCTTTCTTT; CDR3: CASSPGRGRGTEAFF
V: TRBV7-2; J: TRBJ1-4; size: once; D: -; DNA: TGTGCCAGCAGCTTAGCCATCACTAATGAAAAACTGTTTTTT; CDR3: CASSLAITNEKLFF
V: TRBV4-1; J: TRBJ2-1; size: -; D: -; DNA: TGCGCCAGCAGCCAAGGGCGGACAGATGAGCAGTTCTTC; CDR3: CASSQGRTDEQFF
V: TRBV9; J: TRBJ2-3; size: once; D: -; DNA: TGTGCCAGCAGCGTAGGAAGCGTCGGGGGCACAGATACGCAGTATTTT; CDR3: CASSVGSVGGTDTQYF
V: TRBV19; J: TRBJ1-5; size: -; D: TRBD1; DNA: TGTGCCAGTAGGCTTAACAGGGGGCCGGGCAATCAGCCCCAGCATTTT; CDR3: CASRLNRGPGNQPQHF
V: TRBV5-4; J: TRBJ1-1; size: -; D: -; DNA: TGTGCCAGCAGCTTGGTAGGGGCAGGGGTTACTGAAGCTTTCTTT; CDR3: CASSLVGAGVTEAFF
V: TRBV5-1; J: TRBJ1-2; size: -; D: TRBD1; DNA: TGCGCCAGCAGCTCAACCTCCCGGACAGGGAGGTCCTATGGCTACACCTTC; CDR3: CASSSTSRTGRSYGYTF
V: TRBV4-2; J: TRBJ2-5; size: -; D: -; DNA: TGTGCCAGCAGCCAACGGGGGTGGGGGTCTCAAGAGACCCAGTACTTC; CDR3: CASSQRGWGSQETQYF
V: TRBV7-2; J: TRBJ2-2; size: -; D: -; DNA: TGTGCCAGCAGCTTACTAGCCGCGAACACCGGGGAGCTGTTTTTT; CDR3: CASSLLAANTGELFF
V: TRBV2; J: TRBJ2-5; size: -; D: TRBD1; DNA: TGTGCCAGCAGTGGGGACAGAAGTCTACAAGAGACCCAGTACTTC; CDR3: CASSGDRSLQETQYF
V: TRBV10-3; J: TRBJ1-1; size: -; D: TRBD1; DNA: TGTGCCATCAGTCCGTCAGGGGGACAGAAGTTTCCCATGAACACTGAAGCTTTCTTT; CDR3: CAISPSGGQKFPMNTEAFF
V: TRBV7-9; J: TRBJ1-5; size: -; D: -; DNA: TGTGCCAGCAGCTTTGGAGCCGGGACACTAAGTCTGAGCAATCAGCCCCAGCATTTT; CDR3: CASSFGAGTLSLSNQPQHF